This is a list of T cell receptor beta chains from one sample in a study of tumor-infiltrating lymphocytes in primary liver carcinoma. TCRdb reanalysed the multiplex PCR reads using MiXCR and keeps one entry per CDR3 protein. This sample has 100,000 or so distinct CDR3 sequences, with 55% to 70% found just once. Sequenced: liver tumor tissue from sampling region 5. Source of these receptors: a woman between 55 and 75 years old with primary liver carcinoma and hepatitis B virus infection. CDR3s include the opening cysteine and the closing phenylalanine or tryptophan. A D gene is named only where the DNA matches it firmly. Size values are once, few and many counts, or a class for expanded clones, and some rows have none.

j_gene	abundance	v_gene	d_gene	CDR3nt	CDR3aa
TRBJ2-5	-	TRBV11-2	TRBD1	TGTGCCAGCAGCCTCACAGGGGGGAAAGAGACCCAGTACTTC	CASSLTGGKETQYF
TRBJ2-1	-	TRBV11-3	TRBD2	TGTACCAGCAGCTTATGTCAAGGCGGGAGGGCCGGCTTCAATGAGCAGTTCTTC	CTSSLCQGGRAGFNEQFF
TRBJ2-2	-	TRBV28	TRBD2	TGTGCCAGCACCCAAGCGGGAGTCGGTAACACAGGGGAGCTGTTTTTT	CASTQAGVGNTGELFF
TRBJ2-3	-	TRBV29-1	TRBD2	TGCAGCGCCCTGACTAGCGGGAGAGTAGATACGCTGTATTTT	CSALTSGRVDTLYF
TRBJ2-7	once	TRBV18	TRBD2	TGTGCCAGCTCACCGATTAGCGGGAACGGGCAGTACTTC	CASSPISGNGQYF
TRBJ2-2	-	TRBV11-1	TRBD2	TGTGCCAGCAGACCAACCCCCGGGACTAGCGGCAGTATGAACACCGGGGAGCTGTTTTTT	CASRPTPGTSGSMNTGELFF
TRBJ2-7	-	TRBV11-3	-	TGTGCCAGCAGGTTGGCCAGCGGAGAATACGAGCAGTACTTC	CASRLASGEYEQYF
TRBJ2-7	-	TRBV12-3/TRBV12-4	TRBD2	TGTACCAGCAGCGTCGGGGGGGGCGACGGGCAGTACTTC	CTSSVGGGDGQYF
TRBJ2-1	-	TRBV11-3	-	TGTGCCAGTAGCTTAGGAACTATCGGGAAGCTTGAGCTGTTCTTC	CASSLGTIGKLELFF
TRBJ2-7	medium-sized	TRBV29-1	-	TGCAGCGCCCTCTCAGGGTACGAGCAGTACTTC	CSALSGYEQYF
TRBJ2-7	many	TRBV30	TRBD1	TGTGCCTGGACCCTCCGGGACAGGGGGCTTTACGAGCAGTACTTC	CAWTLRDRGLYEQYF
TRBJ2-7	-	TRBV11-1	-	TGTGCCAGCACCTTACCGGAAAACCACGAGCAGTACTTC	CASTLPENHEQYF
TRBJ2-1	-	TRBV28	TRBD2	TGTGCCAGTCTTCAGACTAGCGGGAGGGGGAACTCCTATAATGAGCAGTTCTTC	CASLQTSGRGNSYNEQFF
TRBJ2-7	-	TRBV11-1	-	TGTGCCAGCAGCTCAAGAGGGGCCTCCTACGAGCAGTACTTC	CASSSRGASYEQYF
TRBJ1-1	-	TRBV25-1	-	TGTGTCAGCAGTGAAAGTGGTGAAGCTCTCTTT	CVSSESGEALF
TRBJ2-3	-	TRBV11-2	-	TGTGCCAGTGGCTTCCTCGGGACAGATACGCAGTATTTT	CASGFLGTDTQYF
TRBJ2-3	-	TRBV11-3	-	TGTGTCAGCAACTTCGGACTCGGTAGCGGCCTCACGGATACGCAGTATTTT	CVSNFGLGSGLTDTQYF
TRBJ1-2	-	TRBV2	-	TGTGCCAGCAGGAAACAGGGAACCTATGGCTACACCTTC	CASRKQGTYGYTF
TRBJ1-2	many	TRBV6-1	-	TGTGCCAGCAGTGAACTCTTGACAGACGCGTTCGGTGGCTACACCTTC	CASSELLTDAFGGYTF
TRBJ2-1	-	TRBV15	TRBD2	TGTGCCACCAGCAGAACTGTAGTGATAGCGGGAGGAGCCTACAATGAGCAGTTCTTC	CATSRTVVIAGGAYNEQFF
TRBJ2-3	-	TRBV7-8	TRBD1	TGTGTCAGCAGCTTCCCAGGGGGCTGGGCAGGTACGCAGTATTTT	CVSSFPGGWAGTQYF
TRBJ2-1	-	TRBV6-2/TRBV6-3	-	TGTGTCAGCAGTACCACCTTTAGCGTGAGGTCTTACAATGAGCAGTCCTTC	CVSSTTFSVRSYNEQSF